The T cell receptor beta chain under discussion was sequenced for a study of blood T cells in healthy people across ages. The second PCR ran about 6 to 11 cycles with a sample-barcoded 5' primer and J-beta primers. TCRdb reprocessed the 5' RACE reads with MiXCR, giving one entry per CDR3 protein. The sample lists around 1,500,000 distinct CDR3 sequences; about 28% were seen once. General study results and limits: The recorded TCR beta diversity per million T cells decreased in a roughly linear manner with age.

CDR1 is SGHAT and CDR2 is FQNNGV in the germline V gene. Trimming cost V 2 bases and J 6 bases, with 11 bases left between them. The CDR3 consists of 13 residues. About this clonotype: Its antigen is undetermined.

Source material: blood. This receptor was taken from a woman aged 25-40 years in good health. The chain couples TRBV11-2 to TRBJ2-7; possibly TRBD1 or TRBD2 for D (5 bases each). CDR3 bases: TGTGCCAGCAGCTTAACGGGGCGCTTCGAGCAGTACTTC. Translated, it gives CASSLTGRFEQYF. The entire variable domain, with the rest obtained from reference TRBV11-2 and TRBJ2-7, is as follows: EAGVAQSPRYKIIEKRQSVAFWCNPISGHATLYWYQQILGQGPKLLIQFQNNGVVDDSQLPKDRFSAERLKGVDSTLKIQPAKLEDSAVYLCASSLTGRFEQYFGPGTRLTVT.